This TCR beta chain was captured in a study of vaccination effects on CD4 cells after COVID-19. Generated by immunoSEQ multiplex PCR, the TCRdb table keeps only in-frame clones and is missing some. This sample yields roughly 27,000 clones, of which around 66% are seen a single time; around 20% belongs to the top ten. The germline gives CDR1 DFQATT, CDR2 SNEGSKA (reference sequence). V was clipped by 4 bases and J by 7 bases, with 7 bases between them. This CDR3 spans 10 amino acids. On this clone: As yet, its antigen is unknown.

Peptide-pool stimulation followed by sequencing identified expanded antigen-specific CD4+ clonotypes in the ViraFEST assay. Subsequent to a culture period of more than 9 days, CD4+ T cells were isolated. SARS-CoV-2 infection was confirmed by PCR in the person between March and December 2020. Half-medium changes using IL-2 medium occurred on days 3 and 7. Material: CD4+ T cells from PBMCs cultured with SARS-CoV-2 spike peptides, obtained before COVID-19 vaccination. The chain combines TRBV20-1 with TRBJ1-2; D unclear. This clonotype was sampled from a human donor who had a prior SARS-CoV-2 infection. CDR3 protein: CSATRGGYTF. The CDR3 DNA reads TGCAGTGCTACCCGGGGTGGCTACACCTTC.